The 23 T cell receptor beta chains listed next were all sequenced from one sample in a study of shared clonotypes between healthy human individuals. Using immunoSEQ multiplex PCR, the repertoire was profiled, and TCRdb retains in-frame clones only, with some absent. This sample has over a million clones, with approximately 98% found just once. Sequences were obtained from naive CD4+ T cells sorted from blood. Documented subset: CD45RA+ positively selected. All receptors derive from a young man in good health.

The V and J genes are TRBV19 and TRBJ1-5; TRBD1 agrees at 8 bases. The CDR3 spans 15 residues. J lost 2 bases, V lost 4 bases, and 4 bases had no gene match. Germline V gives CDR1 LNHDA, CDR2 SQIVND (reference sequence). CDR3 sequence: CASSTDRAGNQPQHF. DNA for the CDR3: TGTGCCAGTAGTACGGACAGGGCTGGCAATCAGCCCCAGCATTTT.

This chain uses TRBV2 with TRBJ2-7; no clear D gene. CDR1 is SNHLY and CDR2 is FYNNEI in the germline V gene. Deletions cut 6 bases from V and 1 base from J, with 7 bases between. CDR3 length equals 12 residues. This CDR3 is CASRGWSYEQYF. CDR3 nucleotides: TGTGCCAGCAGGGGTTGGTCCTACGAGCAGTACTTC. Looking up the rest from reference TRBV2 and TRBJ2-7 gives the full variable domain: EPEVTQTPSHQVTQMGQEVILRCVPISNHLYFYWYRQILGQKVEFLVSFYNNEISEKSEIFDDQFSVERPDGSNFTLKIRSTKLEDSAMYFCASRGWSYEQYFGPGTRLTVT.

V and J are TRBV9 and TRBJ2-1; 9 nucleotides align to TRBD2. CDR3 length: 16 amino acids. CDR1 is SGDLS, CDR2 YYNGEE, per germline. V trimming: 3 bases; J trimming: 0 bases; junction bases outside the gene matches: 4. The CDR3 here is CASSAHSGSSYNEQFF. CDR3 nucleotides: TGTGCCAGCAGCGCCCATAGCGGGAGCTCCTACAATGAGCAGTTCTTC.

V gene TRBV19 combines with J gene TRBJ2-1, with a possible D match to TRBD2 (5 bases). This CDR3 comprises 15 residues. V lost 5 bases and J lost 0, with 11 bases in between. Germline V CDR1 and CDR2: LNHDA, SQIVND (reference sequence). The CDR3 DNA reads TGTGCCAGTAGTTCTGAAGCGGTCTCCTACAATGAGCAGTTCTTC. Its translation is CASSSEAVSYNEQFF.

The chain joins TRBV15 to TRBJ2-1, with a possible D match to TRBD1 (5 bases). CDR1 is LNHNV and CDR2 is YYDKDF in the germline V gene (reference sequence). Between the trimmed V and J ends, which lost 0 bases and 7 bases, there was a span of 10 bases. This CDR3 is built from 14 residues. CDR3 nucleotide sequence: TGTGCCACCAGCAGAGACAGGGTGAGGAATGAGCAGTTCTTC. It specifies CATSRDRVRNEQFF. The complete variable domain, with remaining parts taken from reference TRBV15 and TRBJ2-1, reads DAMVIQNPRYQVTQFGKPVTLSCSQTLNHNVMYWYQQKSSQAPKLLFHYYDKDFNNEADTPDNFQSRRPNTSFCFLDIRSPGLGDTAMYLCATSRDRVRNEQFFGPGTRLTVL.

The chain recombines TRBV14 with TRBJ1-3, with D perhaps matching TRBD1 (5 bases). Germline V lookup: CDR1 SGHDN, CDR2 FVKESK. There are 17 residues in the CDR3. Trimming pared 4 bases from V and 0 bases from J, leaving 16 bases between. The CDR3 spells CASSLHRRQNSGNTIYF. CDR3 coding DNA: TGTGCCAGCAGCCTCCACAGACGACAGAACTCTGGAAACACCATATATTTT.

A single count supports this clone. J is TRBJ1-5 and V is TRBV23-1, with D perhaps TRBD1 (5 bases). TRBV23-1 is placed among ORFs of uncertain function. V was pared by 3 bases and J by 0 bases, with 12 bases between. This CDR3 has 16 amino acids. This chain's CDR3 is CASSQGWQGSNQPQHF. The CDR3 bases are TGCGCCAGCAGTCAGGGGTGGCAGGGTAGCAATCAGCCCCAGCATTTT.

V gene TRBV9 combines with J gene TRBJ2-1; D remains ambiguous. Trimming shortened V by 3 bases and J by 7 bases, and 14 bases separated the two germline ends. CDR3 length equals 14 residues. Germline V gives CDR1 SGDLS, CDR2 YYNGEE. CDR3 sequence: CASSALKGWNEQFF. CDR3 in DNA: TGTGCCAGCAGCGCCCTCAAGGGATGGAATGAGCAGTTCTTC.

The chain recombines TRBV5-1 with TRBJ2-4; D could derive from TRBD1 or TRBD2 (5 bases each). The CDR3 runs to 17 residues. Germline assignment: CDR1 SGHRS and CDR2 YFSETQ. The ends were cut back, 0 bases at V and 4 bases at J, with 17 bases in the middle. CDR3 DNA sequence: TGCGCCAGCAGCTTGGCCGGGGCCCCAACGACAAAAAACATTCAGTACTTC. It encodes CASSLAGAPTTKNIQYF.

V gene TRBV5-1 combines with J gene TRBJ2-1; 16 nucleotides match TRBD2. The junction had 7 bases not matched to a gene; V was cut back by 3 bases and J by 7 bases. The CDR3 contains 17 residues. In germline, CDR1 is SGHRS, CDR2 YFSETQ. The CDR3 bases are TGCGCCAGCAGCTCGGGACTAGCGGGAGGGCCACCAAATGAGCAGTTCTTC. The encoded protein is CASSSGLAGGPPNEQFF.

This clone has just one count. The J gene is TRBJ2-5, the V gene TRBV6-1; a possible D gene is TRBD1 (5 bases). Per germline, CDR1 MNHNS and CDR2 SASEGT. The ends were cut back, 8 bases at V and 3 bases at J, with 7 bases in the middle. The CDR3 is made up of 11 amino acids. The CDR3, as DNA: TGTGCCAGCTCGGACAAAGAGACCCAGTACTTC. Translation: CASSDKETQYF.

The V and J genes are TRBV4-1 and TRBJ1-6, with D unclear. Germline values: CDR1 MGHRA, CDR2 YSYEKL. The CDR3 has 17 amino acids. The ends were cut back, 2 bases at V and 7 bases at J, with 18 bases in the middle. The CDR3 loop is CASSQQTGRIVNSPLHF. CDR3 coding DNA: TGCGCCAGCAGCCAACAAACCGGGCGTATCGTGAATTCACCCCTCCACTTT.

This clone was recorded once. Other DNA sequences in this specimen translate into the identical CDR3. The V gene is TRBV5-1, the J gene TRBJ2-5; D may be TRBD2 (6 bases). Trimming pared 0 bases from V and 1 base from J, leaving 10 bases between. CDR3 length: 15 amino acids. CDR1 SGHRS and CDR2 YFSETQ come from the germline V gene. Here the CDR3 reads CASSLAAGSQETQYF. The CDR3 DNA sequence: TGCGCCAGCAGCTTGGCGGCGGGGAGCCAAGAGACCCAGTACTTC.

The chain combines TRBV29-1 with TRBJ2-6; D uncertain. Germline V gene lookup returns CDR1 SQVTM and CDR2 ANQGSEA. The V gene lost 6 bases and the J gene lost 6 bases, with 12 bases spanning the gap. The CDR3 totals 13 residues. The CDR3 DNA follows: TGCAGCGTCCAGGTGGGGTCGGCCAACGTCCTGACTTTC. Amino acid sequence: CSVQVGSANVLTF.

This clone appeared once. CDR3 coding DNA: TGTGCCAGCAGACCCGGGACTAGCGGGACCCCCCCCTACGAGCAGTACTTC. As protein: CASRPGTSGTPPYEQYF. The chain recombines TRBV5-4 with TRBJ2-7, with 13 nucleotides matching TRBD2. The ends lost 5 bases at V and 2 bases at J; junction bases unmatched: 10. The V gene's germline CDR1 is SGHNT and CDR2 YYREEE (reference sequence). The CDR3 is 17 amino acids.

V is TRBV5-1 and J is TRBJ2-3; D is ambiguous. Germline lookup yields CDR1 SGHRS and CDR2 YFSETQ. This CDR3 is 17 amino acids long. V lost 1 base, J lost 2 bases, and 17 bases lay in between. The CDR3 reads CASSLSSSNAYTDTQYF. In DNA, the CDR3 is TGCGCCAGCAGCTTGAGTTCCAGTAACGCGTACACAGATACGCAGTATTTT.

The chain carries TRBV6-5 and TRBJ2-4, with D uncertain. The CDR3 loop spans 11 amino acids. The V end lost 6 bases, the J end lost 8 bases, and 8 bases lay between the germline ends. Germline V lookup: CDR1 MNHEY, CDR2 SVGAGI. The CDR3 loop is CASSQADIQYF. The DNA of the CDR3 is TGTGCCAGCAGCCAGGCGGACATTCAGTACTTC.

The rearrangement uses TRBV29-1 and TRBJ2-7; TRBD2 aligns across 7 bases. Germline assignment: CDR1 SQVTM and CDR2 ANQGSEA. The CDR3 is made up of 14 amino acids. V lost 3 bases, J lost 5 bases, and 10 bases stayed unmatched. For the CDR3, the DNA is TGCAGCGTTGACAAAGCGGGGACTGGCGACGAGCAGTACTTC. Its protein product is CSVDKAGTGDEQYF.

This chain links TRBV5-5 with TRBJ2-1, with no clear D. In germline, CDR1 is SGHKS, CDR2 YYEKEE (reference sequence). The CDR3 runs 12 residues. Trimming left V 7 bases short and J 6 bases short, with 11 bases between. CDR3 region: CASRLGSNEQFF. For the CDR3, the DNA is TGTGCCAGCCGCCTAGGGTCCAATGAGCAGTTCTTC.

The V and J genes are TRBV5-4 and TRBJ2-3, with 10 bases lining up with TRBD2. The germline gives CDR1 SGHNT, CDR2 YYREEE (reference sequence). The CDR3 consists of 17 residues. V lost 4 bases, J lost 4 bases, and 12 bases stayed unmatched. The CDR3 coding sequence is TGTGCCAGCAGCCGGGGAGGGGCTAGCGGGAGTGCAGATACGCAGTATTTT. This encodes CASSRGGASGSADTQYF.

The chain carries TRBV28 and TRBJ2-7, with D unresolved. The CDR3 has 13 residues. From germline, CDR1 is MDHEN and CDR2 SYDVKM. V lost 8 bases and J lost 3, with 14 bases in between. The CDR3 DNA follows: TGTGCCAGCCGTCGAGACACATACTACGAGCAGTACTTC. It is translated as CASRRDTYYEQYF.

This clone is a singleton in its sample. This chain connects TRBV30 to TRBJ2-6; D not resolved. The CDR3 totals 13 residues. The V gene lost 3 bases and the J gene lost 3 bases, with 6 bases spanning the gap. The V gene's germline CDR1 is GTSNPN and CDR2 SVGIG (reference sequence). The CDR3 coding sequence is TGTGCCTGGAGCACTGGTGGGGCCAACGTCCTGACTTTC. The encoded protein is CAWSTGGANVLTF.

The V and J genes are TRBV5-1 and TRBJ2-7; no clear D gene. Trimming took 2 bases from V and 5 from J, leaving 14 bases between them. The CDR3 has 14 amino acids. Germline V gene lookup returns CDR1 SGHRS and CDR2 YFSETQ. CDR3 nucleotide sequence: TGCGCCAGCAGCTTAGCTCCCAGGTTCGACGAGCAGTACTTC. Translating gives CASSLAPRFDEQYF.